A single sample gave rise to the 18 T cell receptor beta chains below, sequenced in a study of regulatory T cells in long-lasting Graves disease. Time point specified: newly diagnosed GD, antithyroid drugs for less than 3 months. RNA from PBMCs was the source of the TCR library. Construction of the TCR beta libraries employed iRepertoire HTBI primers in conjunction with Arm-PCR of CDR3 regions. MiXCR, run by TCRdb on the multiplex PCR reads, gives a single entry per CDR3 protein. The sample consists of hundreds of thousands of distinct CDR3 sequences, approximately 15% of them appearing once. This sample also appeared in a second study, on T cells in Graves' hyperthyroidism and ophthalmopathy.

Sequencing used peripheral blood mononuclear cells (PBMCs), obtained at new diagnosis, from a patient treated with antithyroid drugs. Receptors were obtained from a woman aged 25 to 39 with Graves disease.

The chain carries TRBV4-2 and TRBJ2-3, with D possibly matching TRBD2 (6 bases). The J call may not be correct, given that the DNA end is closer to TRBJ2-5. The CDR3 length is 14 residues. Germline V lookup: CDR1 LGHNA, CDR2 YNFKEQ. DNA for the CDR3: TGTGCCAGCGGCCCATCGCGGGACGGAGAGACCCAGTACTTC. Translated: CASGPSRDGETQYF.

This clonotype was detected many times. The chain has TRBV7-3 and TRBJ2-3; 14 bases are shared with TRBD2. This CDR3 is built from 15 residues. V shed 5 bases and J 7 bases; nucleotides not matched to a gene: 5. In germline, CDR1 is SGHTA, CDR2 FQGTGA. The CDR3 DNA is TGTGCCAGCAGCGACGGGACTAGCGGGGGATATACGCAGTATTTT. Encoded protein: CASSDGTSGGYTQYF.

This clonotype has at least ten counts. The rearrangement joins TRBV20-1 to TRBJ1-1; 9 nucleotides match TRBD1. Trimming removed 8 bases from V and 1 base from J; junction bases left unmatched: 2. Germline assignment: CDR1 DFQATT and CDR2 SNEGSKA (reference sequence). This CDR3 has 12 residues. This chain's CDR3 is CSSTGGNTEAFF. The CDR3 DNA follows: TGCAGTTCGACAGGGGGGAACACTGAAGCTTTCTTT.

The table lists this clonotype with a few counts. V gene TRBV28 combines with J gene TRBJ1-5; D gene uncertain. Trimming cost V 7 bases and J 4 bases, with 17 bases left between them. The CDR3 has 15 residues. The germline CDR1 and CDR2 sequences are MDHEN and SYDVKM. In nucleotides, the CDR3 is TGTGCCAGCACCCCTTGGGGAACTCGGAATCAGCCCCAGCATTTT. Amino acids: CASTPWGTRNQPQHF.

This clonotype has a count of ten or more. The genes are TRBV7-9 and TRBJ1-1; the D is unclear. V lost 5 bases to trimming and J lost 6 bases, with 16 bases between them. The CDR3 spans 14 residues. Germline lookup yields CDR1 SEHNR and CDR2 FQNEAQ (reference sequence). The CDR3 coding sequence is TGTGCCAGCAGCCTTGCTCCCTTGACGGCTGAAGCTTTCTTT. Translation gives CASSLAPLTAEAFF.

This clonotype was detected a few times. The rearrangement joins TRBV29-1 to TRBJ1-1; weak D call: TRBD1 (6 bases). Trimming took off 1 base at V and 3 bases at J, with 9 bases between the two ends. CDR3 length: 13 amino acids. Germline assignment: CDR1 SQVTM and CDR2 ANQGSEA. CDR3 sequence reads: CSVEGGLYTEAFF. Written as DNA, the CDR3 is TGCAGCGTTGAAGGGGGGCTATACACTGAAGCTTTCTTT.

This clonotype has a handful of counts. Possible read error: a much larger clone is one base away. The chain's CDR3 is CASRGKDHRRNQPRHF. As DNA, the CDR3 is TGTGCCAGCAGGGGAAAGGACCACCGAAGGAATCAGCCCCGGCATTTT. The genes are TRBV2 and TRBJ1-5; D ambiguous. Germline values: CDR1 SNHLY, CDR2 FYNNEI. This CDR3 has 16 amino acids. The variable domain in full, with the rest retrieved from reference TRBV2 and TRBJ1-5, is EPEVTQTPSHQVTQMGQEVILRCVPISNHLYFYWYRQILGQKVEFLVSFYNNEISEKSEIFDDQFSVERPDGSNFTLKIRSTKLEDSAMYFCASRGKDHRRNQPRHFGDGTRLSIL.

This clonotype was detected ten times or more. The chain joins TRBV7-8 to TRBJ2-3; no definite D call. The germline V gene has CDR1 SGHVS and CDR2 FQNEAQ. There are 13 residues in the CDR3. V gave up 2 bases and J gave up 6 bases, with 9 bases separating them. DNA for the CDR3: TGTGCCAGCAGCTTATCTGGATCTGATACGCAGTATTTT. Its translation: CASSLSGSDTQYF.

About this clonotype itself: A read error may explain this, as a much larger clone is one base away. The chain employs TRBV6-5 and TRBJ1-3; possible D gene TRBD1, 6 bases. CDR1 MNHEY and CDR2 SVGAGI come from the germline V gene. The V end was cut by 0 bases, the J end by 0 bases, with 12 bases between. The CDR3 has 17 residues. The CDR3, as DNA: TGTGCCAGCAGTTACTCCGGGACAACCACCTCTGGAAACACCATATATTTT. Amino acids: CASSYSGTTTSGNTIYF.

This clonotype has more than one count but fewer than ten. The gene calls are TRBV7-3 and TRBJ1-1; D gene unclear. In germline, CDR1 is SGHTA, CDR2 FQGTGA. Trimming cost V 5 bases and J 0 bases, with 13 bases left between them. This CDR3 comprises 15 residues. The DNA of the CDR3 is TGTGCCAGCAGCCCCCGGGCAGACATGAACACTGAAGCTTTCTTT. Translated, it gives CASSPRADMNTEAFF.

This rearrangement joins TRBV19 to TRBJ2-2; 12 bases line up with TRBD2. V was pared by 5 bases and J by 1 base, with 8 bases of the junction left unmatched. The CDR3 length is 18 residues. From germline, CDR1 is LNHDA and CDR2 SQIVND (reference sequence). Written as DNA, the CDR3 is TGTGCCAGTAGTGTCACTAGCGGGAGGAGTTTGAACACCGGGGAGCTGTTTTTT. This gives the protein CASSVTSGRSLNTGELFF.

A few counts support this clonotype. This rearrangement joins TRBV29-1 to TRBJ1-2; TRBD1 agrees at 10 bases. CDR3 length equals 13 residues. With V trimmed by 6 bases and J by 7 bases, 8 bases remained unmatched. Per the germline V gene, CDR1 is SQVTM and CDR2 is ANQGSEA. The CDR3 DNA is TGCAGCGTAGACATGACAGGGGGCTCTGGCTACACCTTC. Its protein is CSVDMTGGSGYTF.

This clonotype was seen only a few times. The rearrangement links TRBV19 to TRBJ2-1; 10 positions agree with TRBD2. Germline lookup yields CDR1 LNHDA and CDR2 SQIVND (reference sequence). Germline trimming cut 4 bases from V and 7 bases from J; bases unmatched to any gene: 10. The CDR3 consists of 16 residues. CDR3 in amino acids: CASSTPRLAGKNEQFF. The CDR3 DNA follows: TGTGCCAGTAGTACCCCACGACTAGCGGGTAAGAATGAGCAGTTCTTC.

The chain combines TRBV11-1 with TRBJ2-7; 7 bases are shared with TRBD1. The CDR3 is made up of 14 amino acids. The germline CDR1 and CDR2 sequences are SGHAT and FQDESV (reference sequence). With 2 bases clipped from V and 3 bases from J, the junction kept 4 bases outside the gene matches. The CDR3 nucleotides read TGTGCCAGCAGCTTAAGACAGGGCGTCTACGAGCAGTACTTC. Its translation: CASSLRQGVYEQYF.

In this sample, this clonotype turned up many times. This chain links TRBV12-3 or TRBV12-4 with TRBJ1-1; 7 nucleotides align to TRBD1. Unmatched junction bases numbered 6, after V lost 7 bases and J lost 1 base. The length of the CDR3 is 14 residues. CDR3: CASKIDRANTEAFF. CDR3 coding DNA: TGTGCCAGCAAGATCGACAGGGCGAACACTGAAGCTTTCTTT.

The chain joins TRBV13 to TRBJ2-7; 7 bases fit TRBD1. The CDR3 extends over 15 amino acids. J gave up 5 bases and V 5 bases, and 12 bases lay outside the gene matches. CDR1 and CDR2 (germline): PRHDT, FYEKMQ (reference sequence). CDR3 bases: TGTGCCAGCAGCCCCCGAGACAGGGTGCGGAACGAGCAGTACTTC. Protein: CASSPRDRVRNEQYF.

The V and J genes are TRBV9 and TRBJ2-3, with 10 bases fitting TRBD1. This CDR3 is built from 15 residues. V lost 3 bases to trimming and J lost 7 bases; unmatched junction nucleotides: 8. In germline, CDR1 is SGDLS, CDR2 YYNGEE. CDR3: CASSAGTGASNTQYF. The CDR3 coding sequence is TGTGCCAGCAGCGCGGGGACAGGGGCATCGAATACGCAGTATTTT.

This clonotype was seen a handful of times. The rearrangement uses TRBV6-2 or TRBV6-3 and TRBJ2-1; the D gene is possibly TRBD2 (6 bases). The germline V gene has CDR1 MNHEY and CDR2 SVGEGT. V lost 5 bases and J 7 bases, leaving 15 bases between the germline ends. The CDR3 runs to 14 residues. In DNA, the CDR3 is TGTGCCAGCAGTGTATATTTAGCGGCTAATGAGCAGTTCTTC. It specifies CASSVYLAANEQFF.